Each of the 28 T cell receptor beta chains below was sequenced from the same sample in a study of T-cell memory formation after mild COVID-19. TCRdb called the 5' RACE reads again in MiXCR, with one record for every CDR3 protein. Counted here are around 200,000 distinct CDR3 sequences, approximately 30% occurring once; the ten biggest clones make up 9.5% to 12%. Sequencing was performed on PBMCs or a T cell subset sorted from them (not recorded which). All receptors derive from an adult woman who had mild COVID-19 (a few samples of this study predate the infection). Cell type and time point are not known.

A few counts support this clonotype. V and J are TRBV28 and TRBJ2-2; D uncertain. CDR3 size: 13 residues. Trimming removed 3 bases from V and 8 bases from J, with 10 bases in between. Germline CDR1 and CDR2: MDHEN and SYDVKM. The CDR3 DNA is TGTGCCAGCAGTTTCACCCTCCGTGGGGAGCTGTTTTTT. It yields the protein CASSFTLRGELFF. The variable domain in full, completed from reference TRBV28 and TRBJ2-2, reads DVKVTQSSRYLVKRTGEKVFLECVQDMDHENMFWYRQDPGLGLRLIYFSYDVKMKEKGDIPEGYSVSREKKERFSLILESASTNQTSMYLCASSFTLRGELFFGEGSRLTVL.

The chain joins TRBV20-1 to TRBJ2-6; 8 bases are shared with TRBD1. Germline V gives CDR1 DFQATT, CDR2 SNEGSKA (reference sequence). V lost 5 bases to trimming and J lost 2 bases; unmatched junction nucleotides: 5. This CDR3 comprises 15 residues. CDR3 bases: TGCAGTGCTCGACAGGGGTCAACTGGGGCCAACGTCCTGACTTTC. Translation gives CSARQGSTGANVLTF.

This clonotype was observed a handful of times. The CDR3 protein is CASTPTGDYGYTF. The CDR3 bases are TGTGCCAGCACTCCGACAGGAGACTATGGCTACACCTTC. The V gene is TRBV6-6, the J gene TRBJ1-2, with D perhaps TRBD1 (6 bases). The CDR3 loop spans 13 amino acids. V was shortened by 7 bases and J by 3 bases, with 12 bases between the two germline ends. Per germline, CDR1 MNHNY and CDR2 SVGAGI (reference sequence).

The gene calls are TRBV7-6 and TRBJ2-2; D unclear. The CDR3 is 14 amino acids. Trimming pared 2 bases from V and 5 bases from J, leaving 9 bases between. Germline V gene data show CDR1 as SGHVS and CDR2 as FNYEAQ. The CDR3: CASSLSLTTGELFF. Here the CDR3 DNA reads TGTGCCAGCAGCTTAAGTCTGACGACCGGGGAGCTGTTTTTT.

This clonotype has only a few counts. The chain has TRBV30 and TRBJ1-1, with D possibly matching TRBD1 (5 bases). Germline V CDR1 and CDR2: GTSNPN, SVGIG (reference sequence). With 2 bases removed from V and 2 bases from J, the gap between germline ends came to 12 bases. CDR3 length equals 14 residues. Here the CDR3 DNA reads TGTGCCTGGAGTTGGGACCCCGGAAACACTGAAGCTTTCTTT. Translating gives CAWSWDPGNTEAFF.

This clonotype was seen only a few times. The chain joins TRBV6-5 to TRBJ1-6; D is ambiguous. V was trimmed by 0 bases and J by 4 bases, leaving 4 bases between them. The CDR3 runs 14 residues. Per the germline V gene, CDR1 is MNHEY and CDR2 is SVGAGI. The CDR3 nucleotides read TGTGCCAGCAGTTACTCGGGGTATAATTCACCCCTCCACTTT. It encodes CASSYSGYNSPLHF.

V gene TRBV7-9 combines with J gene TRBJ1-2; possible D gene TRBD1, 6 bases. This CDR3 has 12 amino acids. Trimming took off 3 bases at V and 13 bases at J, with 15 bases between the two ends. Germline V gives CDR1 SEHNR, CDR2 FQNEAQ (reference sequence). CDR3 residues: CASSLDSPKFTF. For the CDR3, the DNA is TGTGCCAGCAGCTTGGACAGCCCGAAATTCACCTTC.

Only a few counts were recorded for this clonotype. The CDR3 nucleotides read TGTGCCAGCAGCCACACTCGCGGAGGATCTTACGAGCAGTACTTC. Translation: CASSHTRGGSYEQYF. The chain has TRBV4-2 and TRBJ2-7, with a possible D match to TRBD2 (5 bases). V dropped 3 bases and J dropped 4 bases, with 16 bases sitting between them. The germline V gene has CDR1 LGHNA and CDR2 YNFKEQ. CDR3 length: 15 residues.

This sequence joins TRBV28 and TRBJ2-7; 14 bases line up with TRBD2. Per germline, CDR1 MDHEN and CDR2 SYDVKM. Germline trimming cut 0 bases from V and 8 bases from J; bases unmatched to any gene: 6. This CDR3 contains 16 residues. CDR3 nucleotides: TGTGCCAGCAGTTTATGGGAGGGACTAGCGGGAGTCCAGCAGTACTTC. This codes for CASSLWEGLAGVQQYF.

This rearrangement joins TRBV7-2 to TRBJ2-2, with unresolved D. V shed 0 bases and J shed 6 bases, with 14 bases lying between them. The CDR3 length is 16 residues. Germline-derived CDR1 and CDR2 are SGHTA and FQGNSA. This CDR3 reads CASSLAVSLIPGELFF. CDR3 in DNA: TGTGCCAGCAGCTTAGCGGTCAGTCTAATTCCCGGGGAGCTGTTTTTT.

This clonotype has only a few counts. The chain is built from TRBV5-1 and TRBJ1-2; maybe TRBD1 (6 bases). Germline CDR1 reads SGHRS; CDR2 reads YFSETQ. This CDR3 spans 14 amino acids. The V gene lost 0 bases and the J gene lost 4 bases, with 10 bases spanning the gap. The CDR3 DNA is TGCGCCAGCAGCTTGGAAGGGACACCCTATGGCTACACCTTC. Its translation is CASSLEGTPYGYTF.

The rearrangement uses TRBV7-3 and TRBJ2-7; 14 bases are a match to TRBD2. This CDR3 region has 14 residues. Germline V gene sequence: CDR1 SGHTA, CDR2 FQGTGA. V shed 4 bases, J shed 6 bases, and the junction held 2 bases outside the gene matches. CDR3 nucleotides: TGTGCCAGCAGCTCGGGACTAGCGGGAGCCGAGCAGTACTTC. It yields the protein CASSSGLAGAEQYF. The whole variable domain, filled in from reference TRBV7-3 and TRBJ2-7, reads GAGVSQTPSNKVTEKGKYVELRCDPISGHTALYWYRQSLGQGPEFLIYFQGTGAADDSGLPNDRFFAVRPEGSVSTLKIQRTERGDSAVYLCASSSGLAGAEQYFGPGTRLTVT.

In its sample, this clonotype was seen a few times. The genes are TRBV12-3 or TRBV12-4 and TRBJ2-1, with 12 bases aligning to TRBD2. V was pared by 0 bases and J by 9 bases, with 3 bases of the junction left unmatched. The CDR3 extends over 15 amino acids. The CDR3 DNA is TGTGCCAGCAGTTTAGCGACTAGCGGGAGCCGTGAGCAGTTCTTC. This codes for CASSLATSGSREQFF.

The chain combines TRBV7-3 with TRBJ2-3, with 8 bases fitting TRBD1. Germline V gene lookup returns CDR1 SGHTA and CDR2 FQGTGA. The V gene end was trimmed by 3 bases and the J gene end by 4 bases; junction bases not matched to a gene: 3. This CDR3 is built from 14 residues. CDR3 coding DNA: TGTGCCAGCAGCTTCGGACAGGGCGCAGATACGCAGTATTTT. This codes for CASSFGQGADTQYF.

This clonotype came up a few times. The rearrangement links TRBV24-1 to TRBJ1-5, with a possible D match to TRBD1 (5 bases). CDR3 length: 13 amino acids. CDR1 and CDR2 from the germline V gene are KGHDR and SFDVKD. V lost 9 bases and J 4 bases, leaving 12 bases between the germline ends. The CDR3 loop reads CATGDGGNQPQHF. The CDR3 nucleotides are TGTGCCACCGGCGACGGGGGGAATCAGCCCCAGCATTTT.

CDR3 amino acids: CSARVLRGNADTQYF. DNA of the CDR3: TGCAGTGCTAGAGTGCTCCGCGGTAACGCAGATACGCAGTATTTT. The rearrangement joins TRBV20-1 to TRBJ2-3; D remains unclear. Germline V gives CDR1 DFQATT, CDR2 SNEGSKA (reference sequence). Trimming cost V 1 base and J 4 bases, with 15 bases left between them. CDR3 size: 15 residues.

This CDR3 reads CASSAMWSENTEAFF. The CDR3 DNA follows: TGCGCCAGCAGCGCTATGTGGTCCGAGAACACTGAAGCTTTCTTT. The J gene is TRBJ1-1, the V gene TRBV5-1; D is ambiguous. Germline V gene lookup returns CDR1 SGHRS and CDR2 YFSETQ. Trimming removed 4 bases at V and 1 base at J, with 14 bases between. CDR3 length equals 15 residues.

This clonotype was recorded once. V and J are TRBV20-1 and TRBJ2-7; 14 bases are shared with TRBD2. Germline V gene data show CDR1 as DFQATT and CDR2 as SNEGSKA (reference sequence). The CDR3 has 13 residues. With V trimmed by 6 bases and J by 4 bases, 2 bases remained unmatched. The CDR3 loop is CSARTSGRYEQYF. CDR3 sequence (DNA): TGCAGTGCACGGACTAGCGGGAGGTACGAGCAGTACTTC.

V gene TRBV7-2 combines with J gene TRBJ1-5; a possible D gene is TRBD1 (6 bases). Germline CDR1 SGHTA, CDR2 FQGNSA. With 3 bases removed from V and 4 bases from J, the gap between germline ends came to 10 bases. CDR3 size: 14 residues. The CDR3 region is CASSFIQGNQPQHF. Here the CDR3 DNA reads TGTGCCAGCAGCTTCATACAGGGTAATCAGCCCCAGCATTTT.

This sequence joins TRBV9 and TRBJ2-7, with 7 nucleotides matching TRBD2. Germline CDR1 SGDLS, CDR2 YYNGEE. CDR3 length equals 15 residues. The V segment lost 0 bases and the J segment 7 bases; nucleotides outside the gene matches: 10. CDR3: CASSVDAGRHREQYF. CDR3 bases: TGTGCCAGCAGCGTAGACGCCGGGAGGCATAGGGAGCAGTACTTC. Full variable domain (outside the CDR3, taken from reference TRBV9 and TRBJ2-7): DSGVTQTPKHLITATGQRVTLRCSPRSGDLSVYWYQQSLDQGLQFLIQYYNGEERAKGNILERFSAQQFPDLHSELNLSSLELGDSALYFCASSVDAGRHREQYFGPGTRLTVT.

The chain has TRBV11-3 and TRBJ2-1; tentative D call: TRBD1 (5 bases). This CDR3 region has 13 residues. CDR1 SGHNT and CDR2 YENEEA come from the germline V gene. V gave up 5 bases and J gave up 4 bases, with 9 bases separating them. CDR3 nucleotide sequence: TGTGCCAGCAGCACCCGACAGTACAATGAGCAGTTCTTC. This sequence encodes CASSTRQYNEQFF.

This chain links TRBV24-1 with TRBJ2-7; 11 bases agree with TRBD1. This CDR3 has 14 residues. Germline lookup yields CDR1 KGHDR and CDR2 SFDVKD. Germline trimming cut 3 bases from V and 3 bases from J; bases unmatched to any gene: 0. The CDR3: CATSDGTGGYEQYF. In nucleotides, the CDR3 is TGTGCCACCAGTGATGGGACAGGGGGCTACGAGCAGTACTTC.

This rearrangement joins TRBV20-1 to TRBJ2-1; 12 bases are a match to TRBD2. The CDR3 loop spans 15 amino acids. Trimming at V came to 5 bases and at J to 7 bases, leaving 9 bases not matched to a gene. Germline V gene lookup returns CDR1 DFQATT and CDR2 SNEGSKA (reference sequence). The CDR3 protein is CSAPPPSGRANEQFF. DNA of the CDR3: TGCAGTGCTCCTCCCCCTAGCGGGAGGGCGAATGAGCAGTTCTTC.

The chain has TRBV28 and TRBJ1-5; D unclear. The CDR3 has 14 residues. Germline V gives CDR1 MDHEN, CDR2 SYDVKM. As DNA, the CDR3 is TGTGCAAGTTTCCCCCATGGGGGCAATCAGCCCCAGCATTTT. It yields the protein CASFPHGGNQPQHF.

This clonotype was seen a handful of times. The rearrangement uses TRBV7-8 and TRBJ2-1; 12 bases are shared with TRBD2. The CDR3 contains 16 residues. From germline, CDR1 is SGHVS and CDR2 FQNEAQ. The V segment lost 5 bases and the J segment 1 base; nucleotides outside the gene matches: 3. In DNA form, the CDR3 reads TGTGCCAGCAGCCGGACTAGCGGGAATTCCTACAATGAGCAGTTCTTC. The encoded protein is CASSRTSGNSYNEQFF.

CDR3 in amino acids: CASSDAGGREQYF. DNA of the CDR3: TGTGCCAGCAGTGATGCAGGGGGCCGAGAGCAGTACTTC. The chain combines TRBV27 with TRBJ2-7; 8 bases line up with TRBD1. CDR1 is MNHEY, CDR2 SMNVEV, per germline (reference sequence). With V trimmed by 5 bases and J by 7 bases, 7 bases remained unmatched. The CDR3 has 13 residues.

The V and J genes are TRBV12-3 or TRBV12-4 and TRBJ2-2; 7 bases agree with TRBD1. The CDR3 length is 13 residues. The J segment lost 6 bases and the V segment lost 7 bases, leaving 5 bases of the junction unmatched. The CDR3 spells CASNLQGAGELFF. The CDR3 DNA follows: TGTGCCAGCAACCTCCAGGGGGCCGGGGAGCTGTTTTTT.

To note about this clonotype: The junction departs from the called germline gene at one end, perhaps through a read error. The gene calls are TRBV6-1 and TRBJ1-1, with 8 positions matching TRBD1. Germline lookup yields CDR1 MNHNS and CDR2 SASEGT. The CDR3 length is 11 residues. This chain's CDR3 is CASSEGYRGTF. The CDR3 bases are TGTGCCAGCAGTGAAGGGTACAGGGGGACCTTT.